This entry features one T cell receptor (beta chain) sequence. Antigen specificity is unknown. Template switching with 5'RACE generated the TCR cDNA and added a universal primer site and UMIs. TCRdb called the 5' RACE reads again in MiXCR, with one record for every CDR3 protein. The table includes fewer than 150,000 distinct CDR3 sequences, about 7.2% detected once. The data were taken from a study of T cells after yellow fever vaccination. Findings and caveats of the study: The CD4 compartment and the CD8 compartment contained a small share of clonotypes in common. The booster response re-showed most primary clones: approximately 95% CD4, approximately 90% CD8. It was the secondary response that reached its peak faster, day 5 versus 15, but it was weaker.

Per the germline V gene, CDR1 is DFQATT and CDR2 is SNEGSKA (reference sequence). V gave up 1 base and J gave up 2 bases; unmatched junction bases: 1. The CDR3 has 15 residues. This specimen consisted of CD4+ T cells sorted from PBMCs, obtained about 49 days after the first yellow fever vaccination. V gene TRBV20-1 combines with J gene TRBJ2-2; 10 bases match TRBD2. The TCR sequence derives from a young man who received the YFV17D yellow fever vaccine. The CDR3 nucleotides read TGCAGTGCTAGAGCTAGCGGGGGAAACACCGGGGAGCTGTTTTTT. It specifies CSARASGGNTGELFF.